The clone carrying this TCR beta chain was recorded only once. This sample is part of a study of sequential checkpoint blockade in melanoma. The overall study: First-line arms were nivolumab then ipilimumab, or the reverse, randomized 1:1. After both sequences, patients received maintenance nivolumab.

Treatment: randomized to nivolumab then ipilimumab (arm A) or the reverse (arm B). None of the patients previously received DNA-damaging chemotherapy. PBMC sorting kept live CD3+CD8+ cells without CD19 or CD56. Produced via immunoSEQ multiplex PCR; TCRdb's table is partial and in-frame only. The table has 20,000 or so clones, approximately 73% seen once. The V gene's germline CDR1 is MNHNY and CDR2 SVGAGI (reference sequence). Trimming took 0 bases from V and 9 from J, leaving 12 bases between them. This CDR3 has 13 amino acids. V and J are TRBV6-6 and TRBJ2-7, with a weak D call TRBD2 (6 bases). The sequencing here drew on CD8+ T cells sorted from blood (inferred from file names), taken from a patient given nivolumab and ipilimumab in sequence. The TCR originated in a human donor with melanoma. The CDR3: CASSYSRRVWQYF. The CDR3 DNA reads TGTGCCAGCAGTTACTCACGGAGGGTTTGGCAGTACTTC.